One sample yielded the 15 T cell receptor beta chains listed below, sequenced in a study of cytomegalovirus exposure and HLA in healthy donors. PCR employed 60 Vbeta and 13 Jbeta primers. Data came from immunoSEQ multiplex PCR; TCRdb stores just in-frame clones and leaves some out. The sample includes approximately 84,000 clones, more than 70% of them seen just once. Source material: PBMCs. The receptor source for this set is a male donor in good health and CMV-seropositive.

This clone was found a few times. V gene TRBV27 combines with J gene TRBJ1-2; 7 nucleotides agree with TRBD1. J gave up 6 bases and V 7 bases, and 11 bases lay outside the gene matches. The CDR3 sequence is 14 residues long. Looked up from germline, CDR1 is MNHEY and CDR2 is SMNVEV (reference sequence). The CDR3 protein is CASTPDRRFDGYTF. The CDR3 nucleotides read TGTGCCAGCACTCCGGACAGGCGTTTTGATGGCTACACCTTC.

The chain combines TRBV5-1 with TRBJ1-2, with 9 nucleotides matching TRBD1. This CDR3 spans 14 amino acids. With V trimmed by 4 bases and J by 11 bases, 12 bases remained unmatched. Germline values: CDR1 SGHRS, CDR2 YFSETQ. The CDR3 DNA follows: TGCGCCAGCAGCAACCCGGGACAGGGAGAGATTTACACCTTC. Translated: CASSNPGQGEIYTF.

This chain joins TRBV6-4 and TRBJ1-4, with 7 bases identical to TRBD1. Germline V gives CDR1 MRHNA, CDR2 SNTAGT. The V segment lost 5 bases and the J segment 2 bases; nucleotides outside the gene matches: 5. CDR3 length: 15 residues. The CDR3 coding sequence is TGTGCCAGCAGTCGACAGGGTTTGACTAATGAAAAACTGTTTTTT. This codes for CASSRQGLTNEKLFF.

The chain links TRBV5-6 to TRBJ2-7, with 7 bases fitting TRBD1. V gave up 6 bases and J gave up 0 bases; unmatched junction bases: 15. CDR3 size: 17 residues. The germline gives CDR1 SGHDT, CDR2 YYEEEE. CDR3 sequence: CASIIGRGQRSSYEQYF. DNA of the CDR3: TGTGCCAGCATAATTGGTCGGGGACAGAGGAGCTCCTACGAGCAGTACTTC.

The V and J genes are TRBV18 and TRBJ2-7; TRBD1 matches at 7 bases. Germline V gene lookup returns CDR1 KGHSH and CDR2 LQKENI. Losses at the gene ends were 3 bases for V and 4 bases for J; bases not matched to a gene: 9. The CDR3 totals 15 residues. Written as DNA, the CDR3 is TGTGCCAGCTCACCCCTACAGACAGGGCAGTACGAGCAGTACTTC. Translating it yields CASSPLQTGQYEQYF.

This clone was counted between two and nine times. This sequence joins TRBV5-1 and TRBJ1-3; no reliable D call. V lost 5 bases, J lost 0 bases, and 9 bases lay in between. The germline gives CDR1 SGHRS, CDR2 YFSETQ. This CDR3 is built from 14 residues. CDR3 DNA sequence: TGCGCCAGCAGTGCAGCGAGCTCTGGAAACACCATATATTTT. This translates into CASSAASSGNTIYF.

This clone was seen a handful of times. V gene TRBV12-1 combines with J gene TRBJ2-3; the table's D call, TRBD2, has no DNA check behind it. TRBV12-1 represents a pseudogene. CDR3 length equals 16 residues. The CDR3 DNA follows: TGTGCCAGCAGCTTTGCGGGGACCGGGACTATGGATACGCAGTATTTT. The encoded protein is CASSFAGTGTMDTQYF.

This clone was found many times. The genes are TRBV2 and TRBJ2-7; possibly TRBD2 for D (5 bases). The germline V gene encodes CDR1 SNHLY and CDR2 FYNNEI. The V end lost 7 bases, the J end lost 3 bases, and 10 bases lay between the germline ends. The CDR3 has 12 amino acids. CDR3 region: CASTTGFYEQYF. The CDR3, as DNA: TGTGCCAGCACCACGGGGTTCTACGAGCAGTACTTC.

The chain recombines TRBV30 with TRBJ1-1, with D possibly TRBD1 on 6 matching bases. Trimming took 2 bases from V and 2 from J, leaving 18 bases between them. Germline V gives CDR1 GTSNPN, CDR2 SVGIG (reference sequence). The CDR3 totals 16 residues. CDR3 sequence (DNA): TGTGCCTGGAGTCGGGAGGGGGGCGGATCAAACACTGAAGCTTTCTTT. Its protein product is CAWSREGGGSNTEAFF.

The V and J genes are TRBV18 and TRBJ2-4, with D uncertain. The CDR3 is made up of 15 amino acids. Germline V gene data show CDR1 as KGHSH and CDR2 as LQKENI. V dropped 6 bases and J dropped 2 bases, with 14 bases sitting between them. The CDR3 region has the DNA TGTGCCAGCTCCCCTCTGGGCAGGTCCAAAAACATTCAGTACTTC. It is translated as CASSPLGRSKNIQYF.

The CDR3 DNA is TGTGCCAGCAGCTCAGAAAAGGGACAGGGCTCCTACGAGCAGTACTTC. This sequence encodes CASSSEKGQGSYEQYF. The V gene is TRBV5-4, the J gene TRBJ2-7; 9 bases fit TRBD1. V gave up 3 bases and J gave up 0 bases; unmatched junction bases: 7. The CDR3 consists of 16 residues. Germline CDR1 SGHNT, CDR2 YYREEE (reference sequence).

The rearrangement joins TRBV5-1 to TRBJ2-3; TRBD2 is a possible D gene (5 bases). V lost 2 bases and J 2 bases, leaving 12 bases between the germline ends. Germline V CDR1 and CDR2: SGHRS, YFSETQ. This CDR3 contains 15 residues. The CDR3 sequence: CASSLWTRNTDTQYF. The CDR3 nucleotides are TGCGCCAGCAGCTTATGGACTCGAAACACAGATACGCAGTATTTT.

The chain carries TRBV20-1 and TRBJ2-3; TRBD2 matches 7 bases. V lost 8 bases and J lost 1; bases outside the gene matches: 0. CDR1 and CDR2 from the germline V gene are DFQATT and SNEGSKA (reference sequence). The CDR3 contains 11 residues. CDR3 protein: CSLAGTDTQYF. CDR3 in DNA: TGCAGTCTAGCGGGCACAGATACGCAGTATTTT.

Only one count was recorded for this clone. J is TRBJ2-7 and V is TRBV6-6, with TRBD2 as a possible D gene (6 bases). Germline CDR1 and CDR2: MNHNY and SVGAGI (reference sequence). Trimming took off 7 bases at V and 2 bases at J, with 12 bases between the two ends. The CDR3 is made up of 13 amino acids. The DNA for the CDR3 is TGTGCCAGCAAGCGGGCGGAGACCTACGAGCAGTACTTC. Its protein product is CASKRAETYEQYF.

This chain uses TRBV5-1 with TRBJ2-3; 11 bases are a match to TRBD2. The CDR3 spans 15 residues. V dropped 4 bases and J dropped 3; count of bases not matched to a gene: 4. Germline V CDR1 and CDR2: SGHRS, YFSETQ. CDR3 sequence: CASSGGLAATDTQYF. The CDR3 region has the DNA TGCGCCAGCAGCGGGGGACTAGCGGCGACAGATACGCAGTATTTT.